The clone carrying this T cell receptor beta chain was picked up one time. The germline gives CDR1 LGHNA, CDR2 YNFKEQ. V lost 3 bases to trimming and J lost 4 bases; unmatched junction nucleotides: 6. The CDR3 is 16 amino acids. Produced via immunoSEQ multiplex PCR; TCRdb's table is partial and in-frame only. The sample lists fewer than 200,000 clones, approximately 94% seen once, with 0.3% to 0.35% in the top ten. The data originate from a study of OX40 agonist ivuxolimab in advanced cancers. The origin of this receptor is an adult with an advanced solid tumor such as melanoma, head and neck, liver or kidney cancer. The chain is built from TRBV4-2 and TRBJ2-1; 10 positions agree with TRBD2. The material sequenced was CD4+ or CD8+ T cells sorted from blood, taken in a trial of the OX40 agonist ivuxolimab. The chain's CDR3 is CASSHYGLAEYNEQFF. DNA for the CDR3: TGTGCCAGCAGCCACTATGGACTAGCGGAATACAATGAGCAGTTCTTC.